The 30 T cell receptor beta chains in this list originate from one sample, sequenced in a study of radiation and T cells in renal cell carcinoma. This sample's time point: baseline pretreatment blood. Specified treatment: 15 Gy SBRT to primary tumor, nephrectomy 4 weeks later. Clones were read by immunoSEQ multiplex PCR, and TCRdb kept only the in-frame ones, dropping some. The table records 130,000 or so clones, less than 85% of them present only once. Sequenced here: blood, sampled from a patient whose treatment included radiotherapy and nephrectomy. The source is a woman aged 45-59 years with renal cell carcinoma.

The chain combines TRBV6-6 with TRBJ2-7; TRBD2 might be the D (5 bases). The V end lost 5 bases, the J end lost 3 bases, and 17 bases lay between the germline ends. This CDR3 has 15 residues. Germline CDR1 is MNHNY and CDR2 is SVGAGI (reference sequence). CDR3 region: CASSNRAPRGYEQYF. The CDR3, as DNA: TGTGCCAGCAGTAACCGGGCTCCCCGGGGCTACGAGCAGTACTTC.

The CDR3 bases are TGCGCCAGCAGTGACAAGCGGAGGACGCAGTATTTT. Translated, it gives CASSDKRRTQYF. This chain links TRBV10-1 with TRBJ2-3, with D tentatively TRBD2 (5 bases). Trimming cost V 3 bases and J 9 bases, with 10 bases left between them. The CDR3 spans 12 residues. Germline V gene sequence: CDR1 WNHNN, CDR2 SYGVQD (reference sequence).

CDR3 sequence reads: CASSSSGGGYEQYF. Written as DNA, the CDR3 is TGTGCCAGCAGTTCATCAGGAGGGGGCTACGAGCAGTACTTC. The J gene is TRBJ2-7, the V gene TRBV6-5; the D gene could be TRBD1 or TRBD2 (6 bases each). CDR1 is MNHEY, CDR2 SVGAGI, per germline. With 4 bases removed from V and 3 bases from J, the gap between germline ends came to 13 bases. The CDR3 extends over 14 amino acids.

This rearrangement joins TRBV4-3 to TRBJ2-4; weak D call: TRBD2 (6 bases). The CDR3 has 13 residues. Germline V CDR1 and CDR2: LGHNA, YSLEER. With 0 bases removed from V and 13 bases from J, the gap between germline ends came to 13 bases. The CDR3 DNA sequence: TGCGCCAGCAGCCAAGAGAGGAGGGATTGGCAGTACTTC. It yields the protein CASSQERRDWQYF.

The V call is TRBV7-6, the J call TRBJ1-1, with 7 bases aligning to TRBD1. The CDR3 totals 13 residues. V gave up 5 bases and J gave up 3 bases; unmatched junction bases: 3. Germline assignment: CDR1 SGHVS and CDR2 FNYEAQ. This CDR3 reads CASSVDRDTEAFF. Written as DNA, the CDR3 is TGTGCCAGCAGCGTCGACAGGGACACTGAAGCTTTCTTT. Looking up the rest from reference TRBV7-6 and TRBJ1-1 gives the full variable domain: GAGVSQSPRYKVTKRGQDVALRCDPISGHVSLYWYRQALGQGPEFLTYFNYEAQQDKSGLPNDRFSAERPEGSISTLTIQRTEQRDSAMYRCASSVDRDTEAFFGQGTRLTVV.

The chain combines TRBV7-9 with TRBJ2-3, with TRBD1 matching over 7 bases. With 7 bases clipped from V and 2 bases from J, the junction kept 3 bases outside the gene matches. Germline V gene sequence: CDR1 SEHNR, CDR2 FQNEAQ (reference sequence). This CDR3 is built from 13 residues. The DNA of the CDR3 is TGTGCCAGCACGGGACAGATCACAGATACGCAGTATTTT. It yields the protein CASTGQITDTQYF.

The rearrangement uses TRBV11-2 and TRBJ2-7, with 7 nucleotides matching TRBD2. V dropped 6 bases and J dropped 5; count of bases not matched to a gene: 13. There are 15 residues in the CDR3. From germline, CDR1 is SGHAT and CDR2 FQNNGV. In DNA, the CDR3 is TGTGCCAGCAGAAGGGAGGGAGGGGTTTTTGACGAGCAGTACTTC. Translation gives CASRREGGVFDEQYF.

This clone came up a few times. The chain uses TRBV11-1 and TRBJ1-2; perhaps TRBD1 as D (5 bases). The CDR3 runs to 13 residues. Germline assignment: CDR1 SGHAT and CDR2 FQDESV (reference sequence). Trimming removed 5 bases at V and 4 bases at J, with 11 bases between. The CDR3 here is CASSPRAGYGYTF. DNA for the CDR3: TGTGCCAGCAGCCCCAGGGCGGGCTATGGCTACACCTTC.

V usage is TRBV6-5 and J usage is TRBJ2-5, with D unclear. The V end lost 6 bases, the J end lost 5 bases, and 13 bases lay between the germline ends. Looked up from germline, CDR1 is MNHEY and CDR2 is SVGAGI. This CDR3 contains 13 residues. The chain's CDR3 is CASSPAPGETQYF. CDR3 DNA sequence: TGTGCCAGCAGCCCCGCCCCTGGGGAGACCCAGTACTTC.

The chain joins TRBV21-1 to TRBJ1-1; TRBD1, the D gene given by the table, was not confirmed from the DNA. TRBV21-1 is labeled a pseudogene. This CDR3 comprises 17 residues. This CDR3 reads CASSRSGTGGLCTEAFF. DNA for the CDR3: TGTGCCAGCAGCAGATCCGGGACAGGGGGATTGTGCACTGAAGCTTTCTTT.

The chain recombines TRBV14 with TRBJ2-7; 9 bases are a match to TRBD2. The length of the CDR3 is 16 residues. Losses at the gene ends were 3 bases for V and 0 bases for J; bases not matched to a gene: 6. Germline V gene data show CDR1 as SGHDN and CDR2 as FVKESK. As DNA, the CDR3 is TGTGCCAGCAGCCATGTAGCGGGGGCGACCTCCTACGAGCAGTACTTC. Its protein product is CASSHVAGATSYEQYF.

V gene TRBV19 combines with J gene TRBJ2-1, with 7 bases identical to TRBD1. Germline V gene sequence: CDR1 LNHDA, CDR2 SQIVND (reference sequence). V lost 7 bases to trimming and J lost 1 base; unmatched junction nucleotides: 4. The CDR3 has 14 residues. Here the CDR3 DNA reads TGTGCCAGTAATCCGGGACAGTCCTACAATGAGCAGTTCTTC. This gives the protein CASNPGQSYNEQFF. The full variable domain, its missing parts supplied by reference TRBV19 and TRBJ2-1, is DGGITQSPKYLFRKEGQNVTLSCEQNLNHDAMYWYRQDPGQGLRLIYYSQIVNDFQKGDIAEGYSVSREKKESFPLTVTSAQKNPTAFYLCASNPGQSYNEQFFGPGTRLTVL.

The chain carries TRBV5-1 and TRBJ2-5, with 7 bases lining up with TRBD1. Germline CDR1 SGHRS, CDR2 YFSETQ. The CDR3 contains 15 residues. With V trimmed by 0 bases and J by 7 bases, 9 bases remained unmatched. In DNA, the CDR3 is TGCGCCAGCAGCTTGGGAGGGACAGAAGGCACGACCCAGTACTTC. Encoded protein: CASSLGGTEGTTQYF.

This chain connects TRBV10-3 to TRBJ1-3; perhaps TRBD1 as D (6 bases). V lost 3 bases and J 1 base, leaving 13 bases between the germline ends. Germline CDR1 ENHRY, CDR2 SYGVKD. CDR3 length: 16 amino acids. CDR3 DNA sequence: TGTGCCATCAGTGACCGGGACACTCGTTCTGGAAACACCATATATTTT. Protein: CAISDRDTRSGNTIYF.

The genes are TRBV19 and TRBJ2-1; 12 bases map to TRBD2. V trimming: 8 bases; J trimming: 7 bases; junction bases outside the gene matches: 6. Germline values: CDR1 LNHDA, CDR2 SQIVND (reference sequence). The CDR3 totals 14 residues. This chain's CDR3 is CASGRLAGDNEQFF. CDR3 sequence (DNA): TGTGCCAGTGGAAGACTAGCGGGAGATAATGAGCAGTTCTTC. The whole variable domain, remainder taken from reference TRBV19 and TRBJ2-1, is DGGITQSPKYLFRKEGQNVTLSCEQNLNHDAMYWYRQDPGQGLRLIYYSQIVNDFQKGDIAEGYSVSREKKESFPLTVTSAQKNPTAFYLCASGRLAGDNEQFFGPGTRLTVL.

The rearrangement links TRBV5-5 to TRBJ2-7, with 10 bases matching TRBD2. V dropped 2 bases and J dropped 4; count of bases not matched to a gene: 3. CDR3 size: 14 residues. Germline-derived CDR1 and CDR2 are SGHKS and YYEKEE (reference sequence). In nucleotides, the CDR3 is TGTGCCAGCAGCTTAGGGACTAGCGTTTACGAGCAGTACTTC. This codes for CASSLGTSVYEQYF.

In its sample, this clone was seen once. The CDR3 coding sequence is TGTGCCAGCATTAGTTCCTTAGGGGTCACTGAAGCTTTCTTT. Protein: CASISSLGVTEAFF. The J gene is TRBJ1-1, the V gene TRBV21-1; TRBD1, the table's D call, was not compared with the DNA. TRBV21-1 is flagged as a pseudogene. The CDR3 is 14 residues long.

V is TRBV6-6 and J is TRBJ1-2, with D perhaps TRBD1 (6 bases). Germline V gene lookup returns CDR1 MNHNY and CDR2 SVGAGI (reference sequence). The V end lost 2 bases, the J end lost 3 bases, and 13 bases lay between the germline ends. CDR3 length equals 15 residues. The CDR3 sequence is CASSYLQGADYGYTF. The DNA of the CDR3 is TGTGCCAGCAGTTACCTACAGGGAGCGGACTATGGCTACACCTTC.

This sequence joins TRBV5-6 and TRBJ2-3; tentatively, D is TRBD1 (6 bases). The germline CDR1 and CDR2 sequences are SGHDT and YYEEEE. Between the trimmed V and J ends, which lost 2 bases and 2 bases, there was a span of 12 bases. The CDR3 is 15 residues long. CDR3 amino acids: CASSFQGPITDTQYF. CDR3 nucleotide sequence: TGTGCCAGCAGCTTTCAGGGGCCCATCACAGATACGCAGTATTTT.

This rearrangement joins TRBV9 to TRBJ1-5; 7 positions match TRBD1. The CDR3 has 14 residues. Germline V lookup: CDR1 SGDLS, CDR2 YYNGEE. V dropped 2 bases and J dropped 8; count of bases not matched to a gene: 7. CDR3 bases: TGTGCCAGCAGCGTGGCACAGGGGTGGGAGCCCCAGCATTTT. Its translation is CASSVAQGWEPQHF.

In its sample, this clone was seen a few times. The chain uses TRBV2 and TRBJ2-7; D not certain. The V and J ends lost 0 bases and 1 base respectively, with 7 bases between them. The germline V gene encodes CDR1 SNHLY and CDR2 FYNNEI. This CDR3 is 14 amino acids long. The CDR3 protein is CASSEAVHSYEQYF. CDR3 in DNA: TGTGCCAGCAGTGAAGCCGTGCATTCCTACGAGCAGTACTTC.

The chain couples TRBV6-5 to TRBJ1-5; 10 nucleotides align to TRBD1. Trimming cost V 6 bases and J 5 bases; bases outside gene matches: 4. This CDR3 region has 14 residues. CDR1 and CDR2 (germline): MNHEY, SVGAGI. Here the CDR3 DNA reads TGTGCCAGCAGCCGTGGACAGGGGGATCAGCCCCAGCATTTT. Translated: CASSRGQGDQPQHF.

The chain is built from TRBV30 and TRBJ1-4; D possibly corresponds to TRBD1 (6 bases). Germline V gene data show CDR1 as GTSNPN and CDR2 as SVGIG (reference sequence). This CDR3 spans 13 amino acids. The ends were cut back, 4 bases at V and 8 bases at J, with 14 bases in the middle. The CDR3 region is CAWKYKGGEKLFF. CDR3 bases: TGTGCCTGGAAATACAAGGGGGGGGAAAAACTGTTTTTT.

The DNA of the CDR3 is TGTGCCATCAGTGAAGCTAGACAGGGGGCTTGGGAGCAGTACTTC. Protein: CAISEARQGAWEQYF. V usage is TRBV10-3 and J usage is TRBJ2-7, with 10 bases matching TRBD1. The CDR3 has 15 residues. The germline gives CDR1 ENHRY, CDR2 SYGVKD. J lost 7 bases, V lost 3 bases, and 9 bases had no gene match.

For this clone: The sample contains more than one DNA sequence encoding this CDR3. J is TRBJ1-2 and V is TRBV20-1, with D perhaps matching TRBD1 (5 bases). The ends were cut back, 2 bases at V and 5 bases at J, with 6 bases in the middle. The length of the CDR3 is 11 residues. Looked up from germline, CDR1 is DFQATT and CDR2 is SNEGSKA (reference sequence). The CDR3: CSARQGYGYTF. The CDR3, as DNA: TGCAGTGCTAGACAGGGTTATGGCTACACCTTC.

Concerning this clone: In the same sample, other DNA sequences code for this CDR3. The chain recombines TRBV5-1 with TRBJ1-2; 12 nucleotides match TRBD1. Per the germline V gene, CDR1 is SGHRS and CDR2 is YFSETQ. V lost 3 bases to trimming and J lost 2 bases; unmatched junction nucleotides: 2. CDR3 length: 15 amino acids. Written as DNA, the CDR3 is TGCGCCAGCAGCTCCGGGACAGGGGGCAACTATGGCTACACCTTC. Protein product: CASSSGTGGNYGYTF.

The chain recombines TRBV5-1 with TRBJ1-2; tentative D call: TRBD1 (5 bases). CDR1 and CDR2 from the germline V gene are SGHRS and YFSETQ. There are 15 residues in the CDR3. Between the trimmed V and J ends, which lost 6 bases and 7 bases, there was a span of 22 bases. CDR3 nucleotides: TGCGCCAGCATTCCCGGGCCCCAGGGCGGAGTTGGCTACACCTTC. It is translated as CASIPGPQGGVGYTF.

The chain is built from TRBV11-3 and TRBJ2-5; TRBD2 aligns across 8 bases. V lost 5 bases and J lost 5; bases outside the gene matches: 4. CDR3 length: 13 residues. The V gene's germline CDR1 is SGHNT and CDR2 YENEEA. The CDR3 reads CASSLGRAETQYF. The CDR3 bases are TGTGCCAGCAGCCTCGGGAGGGCCGAGACCCAGTACTTC.

This chain joins TRBV27 and TRBJ1-2, with 9 bases aligning to TRBD1. The CDR3 is made up of 15 amino acids. J lost 4 bases, V lost 6 bases, and 9 bases had no gene match. CDR1 is MNHEY, CDR2 SMNVEV, per germline (reference sequence). Written as DNA, the CDR3 is TGTGCCAGCAGACCGGGGACAGGGTATCTCTATGGCTACACCTTC. It specifies CASRPGTGYLYGYTF.

The J gene is TRBJ1-4, the V gene TRBV15, with D possibly matching TRBD1 (6 bases). V was cut by 2 bases and J by 8 bases, with 18 bases left in between. The germline gives CDR1 LNHNV, CDR2 YYDKDF (reference sequence). The CDR3 runs 16 residues. This CDR3 reads CATSRSSTGFGEKLFF. DNA of the CDR3: TGTGCCACCAGCAGATCGTCCACAGGGTTTGGGGAAAAACTGTTTTTT.